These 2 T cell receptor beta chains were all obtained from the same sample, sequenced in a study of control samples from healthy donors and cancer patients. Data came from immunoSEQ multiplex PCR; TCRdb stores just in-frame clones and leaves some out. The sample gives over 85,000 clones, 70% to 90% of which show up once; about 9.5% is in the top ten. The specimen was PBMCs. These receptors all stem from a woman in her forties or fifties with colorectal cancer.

The DNA of the CDR3 is TGTGCCAGCAGGCAGAGAATCTACAATGAGCAGTTCTTC. Its translation: CASRQRIYNEQFF. J is TRBJ2-1 and V is TRBV2; no definite D call. The CDR3 is made up of 13 amino acids. Trimming took 6 bases from V and 3 from J, leaving 9 bases between them. Germline V gene data show CDR1 as SNHLY and CDR2 as FYNNEI.

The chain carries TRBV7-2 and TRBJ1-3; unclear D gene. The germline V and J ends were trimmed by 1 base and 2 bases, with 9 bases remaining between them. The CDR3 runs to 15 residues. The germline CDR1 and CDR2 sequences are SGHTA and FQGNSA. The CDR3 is CASSLGQSTGNTIYF. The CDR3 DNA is TGTGCCAGCAGCTTAGGGCAATCCACTGGAAACACCATATATTTT.